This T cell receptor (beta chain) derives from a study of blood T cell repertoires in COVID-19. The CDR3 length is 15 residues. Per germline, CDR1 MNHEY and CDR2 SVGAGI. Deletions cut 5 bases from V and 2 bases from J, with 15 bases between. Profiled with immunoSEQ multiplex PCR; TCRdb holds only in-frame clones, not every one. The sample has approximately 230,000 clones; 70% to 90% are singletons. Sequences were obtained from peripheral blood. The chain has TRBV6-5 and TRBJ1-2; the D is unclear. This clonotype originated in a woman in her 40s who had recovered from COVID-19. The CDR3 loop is CASSLSGGSNYGYTF. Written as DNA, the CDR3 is TGTGCCAGCAGTCTCTCGGGAGGGAGCAACTATGGCTACACCTTC.